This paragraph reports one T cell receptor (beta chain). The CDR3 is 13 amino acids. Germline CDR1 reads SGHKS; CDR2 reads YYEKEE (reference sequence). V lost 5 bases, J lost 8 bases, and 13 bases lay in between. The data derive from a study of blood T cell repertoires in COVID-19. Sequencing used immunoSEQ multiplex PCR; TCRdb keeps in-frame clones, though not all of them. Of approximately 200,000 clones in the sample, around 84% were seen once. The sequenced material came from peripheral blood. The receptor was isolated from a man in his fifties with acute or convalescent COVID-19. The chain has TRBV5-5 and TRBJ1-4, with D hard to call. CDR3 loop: CASRRTSGEKLFF. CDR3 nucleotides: TGTGCCAGCAGGCGGACTAGTGGAGAAAAACTGTTTTTT.